This paragraph reports one TCR beta chain. As yet, its antigen is unknown. A junction boundary mismatches the germline segment, possibly from a read error. Carrying unique molecular identifiers, the cDNA also gained a universal primer site through template switching. TCRdb reprocessed the 5' RACE reads with MiXCR, giving one entry per CDR3 protein. The data show about 700,000 distinct CDR3 sequences, with over 8.5% seen just once and more than 0.75% held by the top ten. This specimen belongs to a study of identical twins. Study-level points and caveats: Cord blood's abundant beta clonotypes had fewer insertions, unlike memory repertoires. Part of the zero-insertion signal could reflect confounding by invariant MAIT and iNKT cells. Twin pairs had excess sharing that was weaker in beta out-of-frame sequences.

The CDR3 contains 14 residues. Germline V gene sequence: CDR1 MNHEY, CDR2 SVGAGI. These data were likewise used in another study, on yellow fever vaccine responses in identical twins.

The rearrangement joins TRBV6-5 to TRBJ2-3; D not certain. This TCR came from a woman aged 18-35 years in good health. Source material: PBMCs. CDR3: CAGSYLPDTDTQYF. In DNA, the CDR3 is TGTGCCGGCAGTTACCTCCCAGACACAGATACGCAGTATTTT.